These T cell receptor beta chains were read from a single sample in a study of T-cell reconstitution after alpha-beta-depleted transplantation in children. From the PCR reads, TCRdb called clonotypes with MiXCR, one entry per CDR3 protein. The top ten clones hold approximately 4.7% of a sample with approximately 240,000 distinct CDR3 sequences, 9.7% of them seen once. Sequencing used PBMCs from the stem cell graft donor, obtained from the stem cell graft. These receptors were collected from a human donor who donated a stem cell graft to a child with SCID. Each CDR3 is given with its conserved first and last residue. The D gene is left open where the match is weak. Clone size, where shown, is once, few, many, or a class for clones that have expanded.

cdr3_nt: TGTGCCAGCAGTTACGGTTCATCAACTAATGAAAAACTGTTTTTT; cdr3_aa: CASSYGSSTNEKLFF; clone_size: many; d_call: NA; v_call: TRBV6-5; j_call: TRBJ1-4
cdr3_nt: TGTGCCAGCTCACCACCGGGAAGCACTGAAGCTTTCTTT; cdr3_aa: CASSPPGSTEAFF; clone_size: many; d_call: NA; v_call: TRBV18; j_call: TRBJ1-1
cdr3_nt: TGCGCCAGCAGCCAGGACAGATTGAACACTGAAGCTTTCTTT; cdr3_aa: CASSQDRLNTEAFF; clone_size: many; d_call: NA; v_call: TRBV5-1; j_call: TRBJ1-1
cdr3_nt: TGCAGTGCTACCCAGGGGGGCGCCGCGTATGGCTACACCTTC; cdr3_aa: CSATQGGAAYGYTF; clone_size: many; d_call: TRBD1; v_call: TRBV20-1; j_call: TRBJ1-2
cdr3_nt: TGTGCCAGCGCCCCGGGACATAGTCACGGGGAGCTGTTTTTT; cdr3_aa: CASAPGHSHGELFF; clone_size: many; d_call: NA; v_call: TRBV6-4; j_call: TRBJ2-2
cdr3_nt: TGTGCCAGCAGCTTGGGTCAACAGGGGCTTGAAGCTTTCTTT; cdr3_aa: CASSLGQQGLEAFF; clone_size: many; d_call: TRBD1; v_call: TRBV7-2; j_call: TRBJ1-1
cdr3_nt: TGTGCCAGCAGCCGCCTGCCGAGGAACAATGAGCAGTTCTTC; cdr3_aa: CASSRLPRNNEQFF; clone_size: many; d_call: NA; v_call: TRBV3-1; j_call: TRBJ2-1
cdr3_nt: TGTGCCAGCAGCAAATGCAGGTTCACCGGGGAGCTGTTTTTT; cdr3_aa: CASSKCRFTGELFF; clone_size: few; d_call: NA; v_call: TRBV21-1; j_call: TRBJ2-2
cdr3_nt: TGCAGTGCTAGAGATTTAAGCCAGGGGTTTACTGAAGCTTTCTTT; cdr3_aa: CSARDLSQGFTEAFF; clone_size: many; d_call: NA; v_call: TRBV20-1; j_call: TRBJ1-1
cdr3_nt: TGTGCCAGCAGCCCCGGCGGGGGGGTGGATACGCAGTATTTT; cdr3_aa: CASSPGGGVDTQYF; clone_size: many; d_call: TRBD2; v_call: TRBV6-1; j_call: TRBJ2-3
cdr3_nt: TGCGCCAGCAGCGGCGGACAGGATCAGCCCCAGCATTTT; cdr3_aa: CASSGGQDQPQHF; clone_size: many; d_call: TRBD1; v_call: TRBV5-1; j_call: TRBJ1-5
cdr3_nt: TGTGCCACCAGAGCAGAGGGATACGAGCAGTTCTTC; cdr3_aa: CATRAEGYEQFF; clone_size: many; d_call: NA; v_call: TRBV15; j_call: TRBJ2-1
cdr3_nt: TGTGCCAGCTCTTCCGGACAGGGCCCTGGCTACACCTTC; cdr3_aa: CASSSGQGPGYTF; clone_size: many; d_call: TRBD1; v_call: TRBV18; j_call: TRBJ1-2
cdr3_nt: TGTGCCAGCAGTTACTCCCTTATGGGGGGGGCCCGCAATGAGCAGTTCTTC; cdr3_aa: CASSYSLMGGARNEQFF; clone_size: many; d_call: NA; v_call: TRBV6-5; j_call: TRBJ2-1
cdr3_nt: TGTGCCAGCAGCCCCGGCACCCTACTAGCGGGGGGCCGGCAGTACTTC; cdr3_aa: CASSPGTLLAGGRQYF; clone_size: many; d_call: TRBD2; v_call: TRBV7-2; j_call: TRBJ2-7
cdr3_nt: TGCAGTGCACCGGGCCGCTGGAATGAGCAGTTCTTC; cdr3_aa: CSAPGRWNEQFF; clone_size: many; d_call: NA; v_call: TRBV20-1; j_call: TRBJ2-1
cdr3_nt: TGCAGTGCTAGACCCGGCGGGCGGAACACTGAAGCTTTCTTT; cdr3_aa: CSARPGGRNTEAFF; clone_size: many; d_call: NA; v_call: TRBV20-1; j_call: TRBJ1-1
cdr3_nt: TGCGCCAGCAGCAACGGACTAGCGGGCACAGATACGCAGTATTTT; cdr3_aa: CASSNGLAGTDTQYF; clone_size: many; d_call: TRBD2; v_call: TRBV5-1; j_call: TRBJ2-3
cdr3_nt: TGTGCCAGCAGCACACGACTAGCCATGTACTTC; cdr3_aa: CASSTRLAMYF; clone_size: NA; d_call: TRBD2; v_call: TRBV7-2; j_call: TRBJ2-7
cdr3_nt: TGTGCCAGCAGCTTGGCGGGATCCCCCTACAATGAGCAGTTCTTC; cdr3_aa: CASSLAGSPYNEQFF; clone_size: NA; d_call: NA; v_call: TRBV7-8; j_call: TRBJ2-1
cdr3_nt: TGCGCCAGCAGCCAAGAGCACGGTCCCCACGAGCAGTACTTC; cdr3_aa: CASSQEHGPHEQYF; clone_size: many; d_call: NA; v_call: TRBV4-3; j_call: TRBJ2-7
cdr3_nt: TGCGCCAGCAACCCGGGACAGGGAGACTACGAGCAGTACTTC; cdr3_aa: CASNPGQGDYEQYF; clone_size: few; d_call: TRBD1; v_call: TRBV5-1; j_call: TRBJ2-7
cdr3_nt: TGTGCCAGCAGCGGCCAGGGTAGGGGAACTGAAGCTTTCTTT; cdr3_aa: CASSGQGRGTEAFF; clone_size: many; d_call: NA; v_call: TRBV7-2; j_call: TRBJ1-1
cdr3_nt: TGTGCCAGCACCCAAAGGGAGACAGGGGGCGTGGGTCATGAGCAGTTCTTC; cdr3_aa: CASTQRETGGVGHEQFF; clone_size: many; d_call: TRBD1; v_call: TRBV6-1; j_call: TRBJ2-1
cdr3_nt: TGCGCCAGCAGCGCCGGACAGGCGATTACGGAAGCTTTCTTT; cdr3_aa: CASSAGQAITEAFF; clone_size: NA; d_call: TRBD1; v_call: TRBV5-1; j_call: TRBJ1-1
cdr3_nt: TGTGCCAGCTCCAAGGCTAGCGGGGTCGGCGTGGAGCAGTACTTC; cdr3_aa: CASSKASGVGVEQYF; clone_size: NA; d_call: TRBD2; v_call: TRBV2; j_call: TRBJ2-7
cdr3_nt: TGCAGCGTTGATGACTCGAAGGGGGGTGGCTACACCTTC; cdr3_aa: CSVDDSKGGGYTF; clone_size: many; d_call: NA; v_call: TRBV29-1; j_call: TRBJ1-2
cdr3_nt: TGCAGTGCTAGAGGGACTGGGAATGAGCAGTTCTTC; cdr3_aa: CSARGTGNEQFF; clone_size: many; d_call: NA; v_call: TRBV20-1; j_call: TRBJ2-1
cdr3_nt: TGTGCCAGCAGCCCGGGACTAGCGGGGGGGTTCGGCGACGAGCAGTACTTC; cdr3_aa: CASSPGLAGGFGDEQYF; clone_size: many; d_call: TRBD2; v_call: TRBV4-2; j_call: TRBJ2-7
cdr3_nt: TGCGCCAGCAGCTTGCTCGGGCGACAAGAGACCCAGTACTTC; cdr3_aa: CASSLLGRQETQYF; clone_size: few; d_call: NA; v_call: TRBV5-1; j_call: TRBJ2-5
cdr3_nt: TGTGCCAGCGTGAAAACTCCGGGACTCCCGGGCGAGCAGTACTTC; cdr3_aa: CASVKTPGLPGEQYF; clone_size: NA; d_call: NA; v_call: TRBV6-1; j_call: TRBJ2-7
cdr3_nt: TGTGCCAGCAGCCGCGGAGATCTAGCGGACCTCTCCTACGAGCAGTACTTC; cdr3_aa: CASSRGDLADLSYEQYF; clone_size: many; d_call: TRBD2; v_call: TRBV14; j_call: TRBJ2-7
cdr3_nt: TGCAGTGCCCTTGGGCGACAGCGGGCCGGGGAGCTGTTTTTT; cdr3_aa: CSALGRQRAGELFF; clone_size: many; d_call: NA; v_call: TRBV20-1; j_call: TRBJ2-2
cdr3_nt: TGCGCCAGCAGCTTCGCCGGGACTAGTAGTCACAATGAGCAGTTCTTC; cdr3_aa: CASSFAGTSSHNEQFF; clone_size: many; d_call: TRBD2; v_call: TRBV5-1; j_call: TRBJ2-1
cdr3_nt: TGTGCCACCAGTGACCCGGACAGGGGATCGGATGAGCAGTTCTTC; cdr3_aa: CATSDPDRGSDEQFF; clone_size: NA; d_call: TRBD1; v_call: TRBV24-1; j_call: TRBJ2-1
cdr3_nt: TGCAGCCTCCGGGACAGCAAAAACATTCAGTACTTC; cdr3_aa: CSLRDSKNIQYF; clone_size: many; d_call: TRBD1; v_call: TRBV20-1; j_call: TRBJ2-4
cdr3_nt: TGTGCCAGCAGCTTAGCGGGGACAGGGGGGGGTTTAGCCAAAAACATTCAGTACTTC; cdr3_aa: CASSLAGTGGGLAKNIQYF; clone_size: many; d_call: TRBD1; v_call: TRBV7-2; j_call: TRBJ2-4
cdr3_nt: TGTGCCAGCAGCTCCCAAGGACTAGCGGGACCGACAGATACGCAGTATTTT; cdr3_aa: CASSSQGLAGPTDTQYF; clone_size: many; d_call: TRBD2; v_call: TRBV11-2; j_call: TRBJ2-3
cdr3_nt: TGTGCCAGCAGTTTACAGGAAGGCGAAAAACTGTTTTTT; cdr3_aa: CASSLQEGEKLFF; clone_size: many; d_call: NA; v_call: TRBV12-3/TRBV12-4; j_call: TRBJ1-4
cdr3_nt: TGTGCCAGCAGTGACTCGGACAGGGACACTGAAGCTTTCTTT; cdr3_aa: CASSDSDRDTEAFF; clone_size: NA; d_call: TRBD1; v_call: TRBV25-1; j_call: TRBJ1-1
cdr3_nt: TGCGCCAGCAGTGAGGACGGTGGGGCTAACTATGGCTACACCTTC; cdr3_aa: CASSEDGGANYGYTF; clone_size: many; d_call: NA; v_call: TRBV10-2; j_call: TRBJ1-2
cdr3_nt: TGTGCCAGCAGCTTAACCAGGGATGGACAGGAAGCTTTCTTT; cdr3_aa: CASSLTRDGQEAFF; clone_size: many; d_call: NA; v_call: TRBV7-3; j_call: TRBJ1-1
cdr3_nt: TGTGCCAGCAGTTTACTCGGGACAGGGGGGCCGCAGAAGGCCCAGCATTTT; cdr3_aa: CASSLLGTGGPQKAQHF; clone_size: many; d_call: TRBD1; v_call: TRBV28; j_call: TRBJ1-5
cdr3_nt: TGCGCCAGCAGCCAATTAGGTGCGAAGGGCTACGAGCAGTACTTC; cdr3_aa: CASSQLGAKGYEQYF; clone_size: many; d_call: NA; v_call: TRBV4-1; j_call: TRBJ2-7
cdr3_nt: TGTGCCAGCCAGTCCGGGACAGGGGATAGGGGCACTGAAGCTTTCTTT; cdr3_aa: CASQSGTGDRGTEAFF; clone_size: few; d_call: TRBD1; v_call: TRBV9; j_call: TRBJ1-1
cdr3_nt: TGTGCCAGCAGCTTAGACAGGTCGCTCTACAATGAGCAGTTCTTC; cdr3_aa: CASSLDRSLYNEQFF; clone_size: many; d_call: NA; v_call: TRBV11-2; j_call: TRBJ2-1
cdr3_nt: TGCAGCGTTGATTTGGAGGGGCGGACTAGCACAGATACGCAGTATTTT; cdr3_aa: CSVDLEGRTSTDTQYF; clone_size: many; d_call: NA; v_call: TRBV29-1; j_call: TRBJ2-3
cdr3_nt: TGTGCCAGCAGCGAAGGACAGGGGAAGGGAAACACCATATATTTT; cdr3_aa: CASSEGQGKGNTIYF; clone_size: many; d_call: TRBD1; v_call: TRBV11-2; j_call: TRBJ1-3
cdr3_nt: TGCGCTAGCAGCCACGGGGGCCGTAGCTCCTACAATGAGCAGTTCTTC; cdr3_aa: CASSHGGRSSYNEQFF; clone_size: NA; d_call: NA; v_call: TRBV5-1; j_call: TRBJ2-1
cdr3_nt: TGTGCCAGCAGCGGTCGGACTGCCCCACATCAGTATTTT; cdr3_aa: CASSGRTAPHQYF; clone_size: NA; d_call: NA; v_call: TRBV4-2; j_call: TRBJ2-3
cdr3_nt: TGTGCCAGCAGCCAAGTCTCCCGGGGGGGCCGAGAGACCCAGTACTTC; cdr3_aa: CASSQVSRGGRETQYF; clone_size: NA; d_call: TRBD2; v_call: TRBV3-1; j_call: TRBJ2-5
cdr3_nt: TGTGCCAGCAGTTTATTCCAGAACACTGAAGCTTTCTTT; cdr3_aa: CASSLFQNTEAFF; clone_size: many; d_call: NA; v_call: TRBV12-3/TRBV12-4; j_call: TRBJ1-1
cdr3_nt: TGCGCCAGCAGCTTGGCCCGGGACAGCCATGGCTACACCTTC; cdr3_aa: CASSLARDSHGYTF; clone_size: NA; d_call: TRBD1; v_call: TRBV5-1; j_call: TRBJ1-2
cdr3_nt: TGTGCCAGCACCCTAGGCGGGAGTACCGGGGAGCTGTTTTTT; cdr3_aa: CASTLGGSTGELFF; clone_size: many; d_call: TRBD2; v_call: TRBV7-8; j_call: TRBJ2-2
cdr3_nt: TGCGCCAGCCAAACCGGGACCCCCGAAGAGACCCAGTACTTC; cdr3_aa: CASQTGTPEETQYF; clone_size: many; d_call: NA; v_call: TRBV5-1; j_call: TRBJ2-5